One sample yielded the 8 T cell receptor beta chains listed below, sequenced in a study of CD8 T cells in ankylosing spondylitis. MiXCR, applied by TCRdb to the 5' RACE reads, yields one record per CDR3 protein. The sample holds around 300,000 distinct CDR3 sequences, 14% to 15% seen once. Sequencing was performed on blood, either unsorted or a sorted T cell fraction (not recorded which). The receptors were sampled from a male donor with ankylosing spondylitis or in good health (not recorded which).

The chain couples TRBV27 to TRBJ1-6; D not resolved. The V end was cut by 2 bases, the J end by 0 bases, with 11 bases between. The CDR3 covers 17 residues. Germline assignment: CDR1 MNHEY and CDR2 SMNVEV (reference sequence). The CDR3 DNA is TGTGCCAGCAGTTTAGCTGGTCGGAGCTCCTATAATTCACCCCTCCACTTT. Its protein is CASSLAGRSSYNSPLHF.

This chain's CDR3 is CAWSATDRGGIQYF. The CDR3 DNA follows: TGTGCCTGGAGTGCTACGGACAGGGGCGGCATTCAGTACTTC. J is TRBJ2-4 and V is TRBV30; 9 bases are a match to TRBD1. The V gene's germline CDR1 is GTSNPN and CDR2 SVGIG (reference sequence). After removal of 1 base from V and 9 bases from J, the junction contained 7 bases not matched to a gene. The CDR3 contains 14 residues.

This clonotype appeared many times. The J gene is TRBJ1-5, the V gene TRBV4-2; D remains ambiguous. The CDR3 loop spans 13 amino acids. V gave up 1 base and J gave up 3 bases, with 4 bases separating them. CDR1 is LGHNA, CDR2 YNFKEQ, per germline. CDR3 in amino acids: CASSQGNNQPQHF. The DNA for the CDR3 is TGTGCCAGCAGCCAAGGTAACAATCAGCCCCAGCATTTT.

This clonotype was detected a few times. The chain recombines TRBV7-8 with TRBJ1-1; 11 nucleotides match TRBD1. Germline V CDR1 and CDR2: SGHVS, FQNEAQ. Trimming at V came to 0 bases and at J to 4 bases, leaving 7 bases not matched to a gene. The CDR3 length is 17 residues. CDR3 sequence (DNA): TGTGCCAGCAGCTTAGCGGGACAGGGGGTTAGGGGCACTGAAGCTTTCTTT. Its protein product is CASSLAGQGVRGTEAFF.

This chain connects TRBV5-1 to TRBJ2-7; TRBD1 matches at 9 bases. The CDR3 loop spans 14 amino acids. Germline V gene sequence: CDR1 SGHRS, CDR2 YFSETQ. The V gene end was trimmed by 2 bases and the J gene end by 6 bases; junction bases not matched to a gene: 6. CDR3 DNA: TGCGCCAGCAGCTTCATACAGGGGGCTTTCGAGCAGTACTTC. As protein: CASSFIQGAFEQYF.

This clonotype appeared a few times. The chain recombines TRBV12-3 or TRBV12-4 with TRBJ2-1; D is uncertain. This CDR3 contains 13 residues. Trimming removed 1 base at V and 10 bases at J, with 11 bases between. CDR3 DNA: TGTGCCAGCAGTTTAGAGGCCCATGGGGAGCAGTTCTTC. Residues: CASSLEAHGEQFF.

The rearrangement links TRBV7-2 to TRBJ2-5; 10 nucleotides align to TRBD2. Germline V gene sequence: CDR1 SGHTA, CDR2 FQGNSA. This CDR3 is 17 amino acids long. Germline trimming cut 5 bases from V and 1 base from J; bases unmatched to any gene: 10. CDR3 amino acids: CASSHPGTSALQETQYF. The CDR3 bases are TGTGCCAGCAGCCACCCGGGGACTAGCGCCCTCCAAGAGACCCAGTACTTC.

J is TRBJ2-7 and V is TRBV6-1; TRBD2 agrees at 10 bases. Per germline, CDR1 MNHNS and CDR2 SASEGT. J gave up 5 bases and V 7 bases, and 11 bases lay outside the gene matches. The CDR3 is 15 amino acids. CDR3 DNA: TGTGCCAGCACCCCGAGGGGGCTAGCGGGAGACGAGCAGTACTTC. It is translated as CASTPRGLAGDEQYF.